The following is a T cell receptor (beta chain) sequence with its context. Its target is not known. The data stem from a study of response to subunit inactivated influenza vaccine. CDR1 and CDR2 (germline): SGDLS, YYNGEE. This CDR3 is 14 amino acids long. The V and J ends lost 4 bases and 7 bases, in that order; junction bases with no gene match: 7. TCRdb fed the RT-PCR reads into MiXCR, producing one record per CDR3 protein. Of about 500,000 distinct CDR3 sequences detected, approximately 15% appear once; the ten largest clones hold 3% to 3.5%. Study-wide results and limits: Authors suggested each seasonal flu vaccination may recruit only limited numbers of new T cells.

Sequencing used CD4+ T cells sorted from PBMCs, obtained roughly 24 months after vaccination. The chain couples TRBV9 to TRBJ2-1, with TRBD1 matching 8 bases. The receptor was isolated from a man aged 45-69 years who received an inactivated influenza vaccine. CDR3 loop: CASSHGQGGNEQFF. CDR3 bases: TGTGCCAGCAGCCACGGACAGGGTGGAAATGAGCAGTTCTTC.